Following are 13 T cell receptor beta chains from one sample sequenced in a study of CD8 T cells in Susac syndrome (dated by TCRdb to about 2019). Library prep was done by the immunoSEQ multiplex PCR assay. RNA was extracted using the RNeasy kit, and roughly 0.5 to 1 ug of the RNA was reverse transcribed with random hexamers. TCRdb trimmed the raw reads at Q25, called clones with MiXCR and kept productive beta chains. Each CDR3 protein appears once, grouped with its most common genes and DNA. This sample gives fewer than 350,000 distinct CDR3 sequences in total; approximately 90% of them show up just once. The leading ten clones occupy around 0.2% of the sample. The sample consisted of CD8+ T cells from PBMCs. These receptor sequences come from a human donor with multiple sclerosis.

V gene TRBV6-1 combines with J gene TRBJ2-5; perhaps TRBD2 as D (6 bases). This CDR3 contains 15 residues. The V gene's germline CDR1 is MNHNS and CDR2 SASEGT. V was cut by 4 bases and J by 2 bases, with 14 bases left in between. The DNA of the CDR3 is TGTGCCAGCAGTGGCCGGGACTTTCAGCAAGAGACCCAGTACTTC. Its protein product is CASSGRDFQQETQYF.

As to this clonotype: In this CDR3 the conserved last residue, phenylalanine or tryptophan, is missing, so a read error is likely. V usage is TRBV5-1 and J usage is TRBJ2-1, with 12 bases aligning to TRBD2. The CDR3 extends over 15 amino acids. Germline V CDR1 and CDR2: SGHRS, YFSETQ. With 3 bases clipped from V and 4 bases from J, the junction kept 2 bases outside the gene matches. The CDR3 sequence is CASSSTSGGYNEQFS. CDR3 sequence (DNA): TGCGCCAGCAGCTCAACTAGCGGGGGGTACAATGAGCAGTTCTCC.

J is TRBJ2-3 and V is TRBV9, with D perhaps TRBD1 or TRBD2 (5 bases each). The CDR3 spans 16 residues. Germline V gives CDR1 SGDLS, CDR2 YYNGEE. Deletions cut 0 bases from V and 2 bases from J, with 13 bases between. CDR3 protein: CASSVGIGTLTDTQYF. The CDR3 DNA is TGTGCCAGCAGCGTAGGTATAGGGACGCTCACAGATACGCAGTATTTT.

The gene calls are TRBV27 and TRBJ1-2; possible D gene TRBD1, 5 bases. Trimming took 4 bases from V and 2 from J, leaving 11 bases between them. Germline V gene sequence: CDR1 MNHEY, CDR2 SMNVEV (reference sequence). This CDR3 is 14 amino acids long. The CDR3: CASSSTVANYGYTF. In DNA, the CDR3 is TGTGCCAGCAGTTCGACAGTGGCCAACTATGGCTACACCTTC.

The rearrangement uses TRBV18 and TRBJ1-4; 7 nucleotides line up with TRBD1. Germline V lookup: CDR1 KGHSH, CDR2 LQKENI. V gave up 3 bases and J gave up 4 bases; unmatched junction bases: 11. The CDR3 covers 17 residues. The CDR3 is CASSPRPPRDSNEKLFF. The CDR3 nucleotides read TGTGCCAGCTCACCCCGACCTCCACGGGACAGTAATGAAAAACTGTTTTTT.

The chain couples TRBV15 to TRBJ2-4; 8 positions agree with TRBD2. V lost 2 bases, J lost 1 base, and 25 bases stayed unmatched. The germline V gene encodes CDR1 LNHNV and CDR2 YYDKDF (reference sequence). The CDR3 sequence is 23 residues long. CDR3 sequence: CATSRPVDVGGTRSTRAKNIQYF. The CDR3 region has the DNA TGTGCCACCAGCAGACCCGTGGACGTCGGGGGGACTAGGAGTACGCGGGCCAAAAACATTCAGTACTTC.

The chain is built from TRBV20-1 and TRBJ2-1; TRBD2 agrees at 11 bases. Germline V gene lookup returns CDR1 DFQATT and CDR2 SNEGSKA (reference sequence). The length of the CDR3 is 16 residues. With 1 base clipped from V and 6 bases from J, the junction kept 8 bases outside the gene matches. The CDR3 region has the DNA TGCAGTGCTAGAGGCCCGCGTAGCGGGAGGGCCAATGAGCAGTTCTTC. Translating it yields CSARGPRSGRANEQFF.

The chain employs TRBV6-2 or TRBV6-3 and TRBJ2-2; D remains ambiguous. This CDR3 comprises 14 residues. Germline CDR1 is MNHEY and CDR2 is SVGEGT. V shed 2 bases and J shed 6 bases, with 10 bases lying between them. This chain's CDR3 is CASSYLLRAGELFF. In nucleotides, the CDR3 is TGTGCCAGCAGTTACCTGCTCCGCGCCGGGGAGCTGTTTTTT.

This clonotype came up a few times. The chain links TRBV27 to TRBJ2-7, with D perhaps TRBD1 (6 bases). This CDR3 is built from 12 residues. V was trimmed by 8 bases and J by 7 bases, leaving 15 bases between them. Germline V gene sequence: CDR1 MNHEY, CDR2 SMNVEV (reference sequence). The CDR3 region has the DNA TGTGCCAGCGCTTGGACAGTGGGGGAGCAGTACTTC. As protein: CASAWTVGEQYF.

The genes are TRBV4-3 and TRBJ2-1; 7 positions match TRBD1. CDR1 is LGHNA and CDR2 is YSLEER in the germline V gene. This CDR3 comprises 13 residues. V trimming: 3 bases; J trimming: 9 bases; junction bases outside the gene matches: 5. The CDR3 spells CASSHTRGREQFF. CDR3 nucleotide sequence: TGCGCCAGCAGCCATACTAGGGGGCGTGAGCAGTTCTTC.

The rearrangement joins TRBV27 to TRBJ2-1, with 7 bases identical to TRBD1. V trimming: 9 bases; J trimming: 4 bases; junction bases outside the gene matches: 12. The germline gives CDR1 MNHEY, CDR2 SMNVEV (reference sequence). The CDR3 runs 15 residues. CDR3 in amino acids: CASTTGQSLYNEQFF. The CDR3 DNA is TGTGCCAGTACCACGGGACAGTCCTTATACAATGAGCAGTTCTTC.

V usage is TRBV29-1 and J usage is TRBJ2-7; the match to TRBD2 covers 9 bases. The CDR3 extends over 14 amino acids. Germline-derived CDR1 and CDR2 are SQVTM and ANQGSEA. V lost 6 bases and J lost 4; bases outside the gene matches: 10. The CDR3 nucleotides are TGCAGCGTCTCGGGCCATCTAGCGGGGTACGAGCAGTACTTC. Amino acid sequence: CSVSGHLAGYEQYF.

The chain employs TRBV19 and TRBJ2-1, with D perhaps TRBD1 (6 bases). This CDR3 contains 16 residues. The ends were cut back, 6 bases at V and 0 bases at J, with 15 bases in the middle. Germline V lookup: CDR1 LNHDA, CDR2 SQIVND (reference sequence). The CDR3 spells CASRLNRVSSYNEQFF. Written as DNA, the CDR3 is TGTGCCAGTAGATTAAACAGGGTTAGCTCCTACAATGAGCAGTTCTTC.